This TCR beta chain derives from a study of patients and donors after allogeneic stem cell transplantation. The V end lost 4 bases, the J end lost 8 bases, and 17 bases lay between the germline ends. Germline V CDR1 and CDR2: SGHVS, FNYEAQ. The length of the CDR3 is 14 residues. One entry per CDR3 protein, called by TCRdb with MiXCR from the RT-PCR reads. The sample lists 190,000 or so distinct CDR3 sequences, roughly two fifths occurring once. The chain combines TRBV7-6 with TRBJ1-1; D possibly corresponds to TRBD1 (6 bases). The sample was blood, either unsorted or a sorted T cell fraction (not recorded which). This clonotype originated in a human donor who was either an allogeneic HSCT recipient or a stem cell or donor lymphocyte infusion donor (not recorded which). It is not recorded whose cells these are; they may come from a transplant donor. Here the CDR3 DNA reads TGTGCCAGCAGCTCCCCGGGACACCGTAGGGAAGCTTTCTTT. Translation: CASSSPGHRREAFF.